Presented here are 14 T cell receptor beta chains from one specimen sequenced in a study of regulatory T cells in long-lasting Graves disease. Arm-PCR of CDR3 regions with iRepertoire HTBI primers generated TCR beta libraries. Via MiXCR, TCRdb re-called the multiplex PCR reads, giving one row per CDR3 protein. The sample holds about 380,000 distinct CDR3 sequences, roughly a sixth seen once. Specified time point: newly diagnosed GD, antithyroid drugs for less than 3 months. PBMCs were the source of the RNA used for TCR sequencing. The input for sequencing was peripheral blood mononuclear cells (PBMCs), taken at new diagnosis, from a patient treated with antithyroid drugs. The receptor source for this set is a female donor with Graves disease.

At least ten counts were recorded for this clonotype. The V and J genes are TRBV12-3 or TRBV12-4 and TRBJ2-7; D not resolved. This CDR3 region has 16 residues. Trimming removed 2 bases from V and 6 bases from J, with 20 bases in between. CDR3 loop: CASSLLVLGNSGEQYF. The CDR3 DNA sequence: TGTGCCAGCAGTTTATTAGTTCTTGGGAACTCGGGCGAGCAGTACTTC.

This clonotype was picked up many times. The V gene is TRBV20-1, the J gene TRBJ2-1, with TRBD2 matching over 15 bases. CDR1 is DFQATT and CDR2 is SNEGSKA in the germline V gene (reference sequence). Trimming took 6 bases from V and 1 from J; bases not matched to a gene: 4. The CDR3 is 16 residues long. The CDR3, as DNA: TGCAGTGCGAGGACTAGCGGGAGGGCTTCCTACAATGAGCAGTTCTTC. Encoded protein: CSARTSGRASYNEQFF.

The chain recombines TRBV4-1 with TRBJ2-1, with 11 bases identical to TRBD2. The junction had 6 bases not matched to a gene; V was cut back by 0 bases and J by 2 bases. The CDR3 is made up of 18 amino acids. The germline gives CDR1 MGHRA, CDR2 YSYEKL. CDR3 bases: TGCGCCAGCAGCCAAGATACTAGCGGGAGAGGTGCCTACAATGAGCAGTTCTTC. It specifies CASSQDTSGRGAYNEQFF.

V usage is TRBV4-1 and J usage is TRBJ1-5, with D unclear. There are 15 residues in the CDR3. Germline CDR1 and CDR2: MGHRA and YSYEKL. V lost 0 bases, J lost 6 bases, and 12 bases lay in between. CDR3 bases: TGCGCCAGCAGCCAAGATAGTCTTAGTAGTCAGCCCCAGCATTTT. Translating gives CASSQDSLSSQPQHF.

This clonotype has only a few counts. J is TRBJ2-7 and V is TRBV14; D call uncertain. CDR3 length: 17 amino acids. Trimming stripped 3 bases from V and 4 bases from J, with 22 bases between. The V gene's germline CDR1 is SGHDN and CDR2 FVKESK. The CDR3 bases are TGTGCCAGCAGCCACTCGTCGAGCGAGACAAGGACGTACGAGCAGTACTTC. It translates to CASSHSSSETRTYEQYF.

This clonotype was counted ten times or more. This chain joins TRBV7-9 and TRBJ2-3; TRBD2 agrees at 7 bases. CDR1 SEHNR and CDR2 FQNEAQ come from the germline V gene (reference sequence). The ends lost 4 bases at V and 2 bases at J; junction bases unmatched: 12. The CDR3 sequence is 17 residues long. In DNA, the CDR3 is TGTGCCAGCAGCTCGCCGGGAGAGCGGGACTACACAGATACGCAGTATTTT. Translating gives CASSSPGERDYTDTQYF. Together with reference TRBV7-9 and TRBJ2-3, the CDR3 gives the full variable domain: DTGVSQNPRHKITKRGQNVTFRCDPISEHNRLYWYRQTLGQGPEFLTYFQNEAQLEKSRLLSDRFSAERPKGSFSTLEIQRTEQGDSAMYLCASSSPGERDYTDTQYFGPGTRLTVL.

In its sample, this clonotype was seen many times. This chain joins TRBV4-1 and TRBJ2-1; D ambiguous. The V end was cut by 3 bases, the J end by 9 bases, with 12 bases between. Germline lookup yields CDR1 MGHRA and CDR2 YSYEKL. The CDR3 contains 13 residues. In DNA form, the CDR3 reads TGCGCCAGCAGCCATCCCGGTTCCTTTGAGCAGTTCTTC. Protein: CASSHPGSFEQFF.

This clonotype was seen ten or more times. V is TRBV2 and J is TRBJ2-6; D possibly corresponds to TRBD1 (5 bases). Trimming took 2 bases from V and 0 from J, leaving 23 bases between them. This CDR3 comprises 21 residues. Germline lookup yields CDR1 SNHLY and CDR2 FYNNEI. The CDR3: CASSERWTQSLLSSGANVLTF. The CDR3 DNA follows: TGTGCCAGCAGTGAAAGATGGACACAAAGCCTCCTTAGCTCTGGGGCCAACGTCCTGACTTTC.

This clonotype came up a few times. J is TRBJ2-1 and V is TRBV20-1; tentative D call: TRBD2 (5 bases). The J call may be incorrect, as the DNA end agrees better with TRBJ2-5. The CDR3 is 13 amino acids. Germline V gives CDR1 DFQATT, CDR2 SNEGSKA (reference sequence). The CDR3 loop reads CSAAGALQETQYF. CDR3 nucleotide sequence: TGCAGTGCCGCGGGTGCCCTCCAAGAGACCCAGTACTTC.

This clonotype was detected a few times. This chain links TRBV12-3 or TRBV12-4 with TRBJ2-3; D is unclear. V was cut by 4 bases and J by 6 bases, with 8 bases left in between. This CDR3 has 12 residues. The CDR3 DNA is TGTGCCAGCAGTTCGGCCGGGGATACGCAGTATTTT. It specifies CASSSAGDTQYF.

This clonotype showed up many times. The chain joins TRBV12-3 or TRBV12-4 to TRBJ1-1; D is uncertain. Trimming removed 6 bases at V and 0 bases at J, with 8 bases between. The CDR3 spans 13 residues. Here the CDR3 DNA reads TGTGCCAGCAGCTTGCGGTTGAACACTGAAGCTTTCTTT. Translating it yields CASSLRLNTEAFF.

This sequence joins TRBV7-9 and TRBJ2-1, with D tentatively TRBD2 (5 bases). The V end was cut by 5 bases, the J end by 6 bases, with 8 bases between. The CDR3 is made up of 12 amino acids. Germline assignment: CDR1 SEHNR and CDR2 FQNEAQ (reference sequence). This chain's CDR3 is CASSPDSNEQFF. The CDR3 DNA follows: TGTGCCAGCAGCCCGGACTCCAATGAGCAGTTCTTC.

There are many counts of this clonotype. CDR3 DNA sequence: TGTGCCAGCAGCCAAGTTTATGTTGGACGCAATGAGCAGTTCTTC. Its protein is CASSQVYVGRNEQFF. The chain carries TRBV3-1 and TRBJ2-1; D is unresolved. The CDR3 is 15 amino acids. Trimming stripped 1 base from V and 6 bases from J, with 13 bases between. CDR1 is LGHDT and CDR2 is YNNKEL in the germline V gene (reference sequence).

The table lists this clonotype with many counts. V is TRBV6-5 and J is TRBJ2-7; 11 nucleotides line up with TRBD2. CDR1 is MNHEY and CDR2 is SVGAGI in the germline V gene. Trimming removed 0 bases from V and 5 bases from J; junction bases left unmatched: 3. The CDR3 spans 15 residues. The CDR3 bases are TGTGCCAGCAGTTACTCAACTAGCGGGAGAAACGAGCAGTACTTC. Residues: CASSYSTSGRNEQYF.